Reported below is one TCR beta chain. Its target is unknown. This sample is drawn from a study of T cells in localized non-small cell lung cancer. Overall study findings and caveats: It remains possible that heterogeneity exists, since only one tumor region was sequenced.

The CDR3 covers 15 residues. Germline lookup yields CDR1 SGHRS and CDR2 YFSETQ. Trimming took off 0 bases at V and 2 bases at J, with 9 bases between the two ends. The assay was immunoSEQ multiplex PCR, and TCRdb's table has in-frame clones only and misses some. This sample has 2,600 or so clones, with roughly 31% found just once. Sequenced here: lung tumor tissue, sampled before any cancer treatment. This sequence joins TRBV5-1 and TRBJ2-1; no reliable D call. The sequence came from a female donor over 55 with stage II lung adenocarcinoma. CDR3 bases: TGCGCCAGCAGCTTGGAACCCACAACCTACAATGAGCAGTTCTTC. Translated, it gives CASSLEPTTYNEQFF.